The 23 T cell receptor beta chains given below trace back to one sample, sequenced in a study of blood T cell repertoires in COVID-19. Sequenced by immunoSEQ multiplex PCR; TCRdb stores in-frame clones only, minus some. This sample has roughly 230,000 clones, with about 85% found just once. The sequenced sample was peripheral blood. These receptor sequences come from a man aged 40-55 years with acute or convalescent COVID-19.

This clone was seen just once. The gene calls are TRBV12-3 or TRBV12-4 and TRBJ1-2; D ambiguous. V lost 2 bases to trimming and J lost 8 bases, with 9 bases between them. The CDR3 consists of 12 residues. The CDR3 region is CASSLPGYGYTF. As DNA, the CDR3 is TGTGCCAGCAGTTTACCGGGTTACGGCTACACCTTC.

The rearrangement uses TRBV5-4 and TRBJ2-2, with TRBD2 matching over 11 bases. The CDR3 totals 17 residues. Looked up from germline, CDR1 is SGHNT and CDR2 is YYREEE (reference sequence). The trim removed 1 base at V and 4 bases at J, leaving 6 bases unmatched. The CDR3 protein is CASSLTSGGLITGELFF. For the CDR3, the DNA is TGTGCCAGCAGCTTGACTAGCGGGGGACTGATCACCGGGGAGCTGTTTTTT.

V and J are TRBV24-1 and TRBJ1-5; 7 nucleotides line up with TRBD1. Per germline, CDR1 KGHDR and CDR2 SFDVKD. V was clipped by 2 bases and J by 6 bases; unmatched bases: 6. The CDR3 has 15 amino acids. The CDR3 nucleotides are TGTGCCACCAGTGATTCCCGACAGGGAAGTCAGCCCCAGCATTTT. Translated: CATSDSRQGSQPQHF.

CDR3 sequence reads: CASSLTLAGGRETQYF. The CDR3, as DNA: TGTGCCAGCAGTTTGACACTAGCGGGGGGCCGGGAGACCCAGTACTTC. The chain carries TRBV28 and TRBJ2-5; 12 bases are shared with TRBD2. CDR1 is MDHEN, CDR2 SYDVKM, per germline. The CDR3 sequence is 16 residues long. The ends lost 3 bases at V and 5 bases at J; junction bases unmatched: 7.

The chain employs TRBV19 and TRBJ1-5; D not certain. The CDR3 covers 13 residues. Per germline, CDR1 LNHDA and CDR2 SQIVND (reference sequence). Trimming removed 8 bases from V and 5 bases from J, with 13 bases in between. This CDR3 reads CASAREPYQPQHF. The CDR3 DNA is TGTGCCAGTGCCCGGGAGCCTTATCAGCCCCAGCATTTT.

The chain links TRBV30 to TRBJ1-1, with no clear D. Germline loops: CDR1 GTSNPN, CDR2 SVGIG (reference sequence). Trimming cost V 1 base and J 0 bases, with 6 bases left between them. The CDR3 consists of 13 residues. CDR3 bases: TGTGCCTGGAGTGGACACTTGAACACTGAAGCTTTCTTT. This sequence encodes CAWSGHLNTEAFF.

This chain connects TRBV4-2 to TRBJ1-1; no clear D gene. The CDR3 loop spans 15 amino acids. Trimming cost V 0 bases and J 5 bases, with 13 bases left between them. Germline V gene lookup returns CDR1 LGHNA and CDR2 YNFKEQ. The CDR3 sequence: CASSQDPGLATEAFF. The CDR3 coding sequence is TGTGCCAGCAGCCAAGATCCGGGTCTGGCGACTGAAGCTTTCTTT.

The rearrangement links TRBV5-1 to TRBJ2-5, with 9 bases that match TRBD1. The V gene end was trimmed by 4 bases and the J gene end by 6 bases; junction bases not matched to a gene: 13. CDR3 length: 16 amino acids. Per the germline V gene, CDR1 is SGHRS and CDR2 is YFSETQ. CDR3 coding DNA: TGCGCCAGCAGCATTGGGGGACAGGGTATAGTCAAGACCCAGTACTTC. It is translated as CASSIGGQGIVKTQYF. The full variable domain, with the rest looked up from reference TRBV5-1 and TRBJ2-5, is KAGVTQTPRYLIKTRGQQVTLSCSPISGHRSVSWYQQTPGQGLQFLFEYFSETQRNKGNFPGRFSGRQFSNSRSEMNVSTLELGDSALYLCASSIGGQGIVKTQYFGPGTRLLVL.

The chain uses TRBV11-2 and TRBJ2-1; a possible D gene is TRBD1 (6 bases). CDR1 SGHAT and CDR2 FQNNGV come from the germline V gene. CDR3 length: 15 residues. The V end was cut by 5 bases, the J end by 2 bases, with 13 bases between. CDR3: CASSPRDNTYNEQFF. The CDR3 region has the DNA TGTGCCAGCAGCCCCCGGGACAACACCTACAATGAGCAGTTCTTC.

The V gene is TRBV9, the J gene TRBJ1-2; weak D call: TRBD1 (6 bases). V lost 4 bases and J lost 5, with 12 bases in between. The V gene's germline CDR1 is SGDLS and CDR2 YYNGEE. CDR3 length: 13 residues. CDR3 protein: CASSIQGGYGYTF. In DNA, the CDR3 is TGTGCCAGCAGCATACAGGGTGGTTATGGCTACACCTTC.

The chain combines TRBV5-8 with TRBJ1-1, with D unclear. The V gene lost 1 base and the J gene lost 1 base, with 5 bases spanning the gap. The V gene's germline CDR1 is SGHTS and CDR2 YDEGEE. There are 13 residues in the CDR3. The CDR3 protein is CASSLYPNTEAFF. The CDR3 nucleotides are TGTGCCAGCAGCTTGTATCCGAACACTGAAGCTTTCTTT.

The V and J genes are TRBV28 and TRBJ2-3; D ambiguous. The germline V gene has CDR1 MDHEN and CDR2 SYDVKM. The CDR3 runs 14 residues. The V end was cut by 3 bases, the J end by 7 bases, with 14 bases between. The DNA of the CDR3 is TGTGCCAGCAGTTTGAGTTGGGCGACCTATACGCAGTATTTT. It specifies CASSLSWATYTQYF.

The V and J genes are TRBV7-9 and TRBJ1-1; D might be TRBD1 (5 bases). Trimming took off 5 bases at V and 2 bases at J, with 21 bases between the two ends. The CDR3 is 17 residues long. The germline CDR1 and CDR2 sequences are SEHNR and FQNEAQ (reference sequence). The CDR3 sequence is CASSPHPGREGNTEAFF. CDR3 DNA: TGTGCCAGCAGCCCGCATCCGGGCAGGGAGGGAAACACTGAAGCTTTCTTT.

This rearrangement joins TRBV10-3 to TRBJ2-3; 12 bases agree with TRBD2. Losses at the gene ends were 2 bases for V and 6 bases for J; bases not matched to a gene: 6. The CDR3 runs to 16 residues. Germline loops: CDR1 ENHRY, CDR2 SYGVKD. The DNA of the CDR3 is TGTGCCATCAGTGAGCCCGGACTAGCGGGGATTGATACGCAGTATTTT. Amino acid sequence: CAISEPGLAGIDTQYF.

The chain joins TRBV27 to TRBJ1-2, with D uncertain. Trimming pared 2 bases from V and 8 bases from J, leaving 15 bases between. Germline values: CDR1 MNHEY, CDR2 SMNVEV (reference sequence). CDR3 length: 14 residues. The CDR3, as DNA: TGTGCCAGCAGTTTAACCGGGGAGGGCTACGGCTACACCTTC. Translated, it gives CASSLTGEGYGYTF.

The J gene is TRBJ1-2, the V gene TRBV5-4; TRBD1 might be the D (6 bases). In germline, CDR1 is SGHNT, CDR2 YYREEE (reference sequence). There are 12 residues in the CDR3. The CDR3 spells CGTAAGEFGYTF. The CDR3 DNA sequence: TGTGGAACTGCGGCAGGGGAATTTGGCTACACCTTC.

The J gene is TRBJ1-2, the V gene TRBV20-1, with D unclear. Trimming shortened V by 3 bases and J by 6 bases, and 17 bases separated the two germline ends. The CDR3 runs 14 residues. The germline CDR1 and CDR2 sequences are DFQATT and SNEGSKA (reference sequence). CDR3 region: CSASGTVSQHGYTF. DNA for the CDR3: TGCAGTGCTAGTGGAACAGTAAGTCAGCATGGCTACACCTTC.

The rearrangement uses TRBV3-1 (or the pseudogene TRBV3-2) and TRBJ1-5; unclear D gene. Germline lookup yields CDR1 LGHDT and CDR2 YNNKEL (reference sequence). The CDR3 is 15 residues long. Trimming cost V 1 base and J 7 bases, with 14 bases left between them. The CDR3 is CASSQVFGSRQPQHF. CDR3 in DNA: TGTGCCAGCAGCCAAGTATTCGGCTCTAGGCAGCCCCAGCATTTT.

V and J are TRBV9 and TRBJ1-5, with 7 bases lining up with TRBD1. Trimming at V came to 4 bases and at J to 4 bases, leaving 5 bases not matched to a gene. The germline CDR1 and CDR2 sequences are SGDLS and YYNGEE. This CDR3 has 14 amino acids. The CDR3 spells CASSLGTANQPQHF. DNA for the CDR3: TGTGCCAGCAGCTTGGGGACAGCGAATCAGCCCCAGCATTTT.

The chain is built from TRBV7-2 and TRBJ1-1; D is ambiguous. This CDR3 is built from 15 residues. CDR1 and CDR2 from the germline V gene are SGHTA and FQGNSA. The V end was cut by 2 bases, the J end by 1 base, with 11 bases between. The CDR3 DNA reads TGTGCCAGCAGCTTATTTCTCGGAGGGAACACTGAAGCTTTCTTT. As protein: CASSLFLGGNTEAFF.

This CDR3 is CASSLDGDSSYGYTF. CDR3 nucleotides: TGTGCCAGCAGCTTAGATGGTGACTCCTCCTATGGCTACACCTTC. This chain joins TRBV11-2 and TRBJ1-2; D call uncertain. V dropped 0 bases and J dropped 4 bases, with 12 bases sitting between them. The germline CDR1 and CDR2 sequences are SGHAT and FQNNGV. The CDR3 has 15 amino acids.

The V gene is TRBV2, the J gene TRBJ1-4; 7 positions match TRBD1. CDR1 is SNHLY, CDR2 FYNNEI, per germline. This CDR3 contains 13 residues. V lost 8 bases, J lost 7 bases, and 7 bases stayed unmatched. This CDR3 reads CASLGTGVEKLFF. In nucleotides, the CDR3 is TGTGCCAGCCTGGGAACAGGGGTTGAAAAACTGTTTTTT.

This chain uses TRBV5-6 with TRBJ1-6; 9 bases fit TRBD1. The germline V gene has CDR1 SGHDT and CDR2 YYEEEE. The ends lost 6 bases at V and 0 bases at J; junction bases unmatched: 4. The CDR3 length is 16 residues. The CDR3 loop reads CASNPGQGSYNSPLHF. Here the CDR3 DNA reads TGTGCCAGCAACCCGGGACAGGGCTCCTATAATTCACCCCTCCACTTT.